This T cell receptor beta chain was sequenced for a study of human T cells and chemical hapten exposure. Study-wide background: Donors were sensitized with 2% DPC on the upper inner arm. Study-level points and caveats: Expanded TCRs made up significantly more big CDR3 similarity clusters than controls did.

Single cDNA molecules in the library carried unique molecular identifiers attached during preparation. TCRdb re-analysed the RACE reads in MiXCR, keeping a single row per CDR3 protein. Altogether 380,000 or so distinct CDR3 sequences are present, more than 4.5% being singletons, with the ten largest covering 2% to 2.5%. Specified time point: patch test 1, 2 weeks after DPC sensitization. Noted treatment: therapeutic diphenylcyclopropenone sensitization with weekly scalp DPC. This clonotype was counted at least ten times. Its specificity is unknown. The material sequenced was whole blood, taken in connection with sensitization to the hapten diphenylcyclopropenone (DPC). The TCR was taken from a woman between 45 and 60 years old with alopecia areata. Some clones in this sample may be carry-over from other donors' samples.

CDR3 sequence reads: CASSTAAGTGFDEQFF. The CDR3 DNA follows: TGTGCCAGCAGCACCGCGGCAGGGACAGGATTCGATGAGCAGTTCTTC. This chain uses TRBV21-1 with TRBJ2-1; the DNA was not used to check the table's D call, TRBD1. TRBV21-1 is reported as a pseudogene. This CDR3 has 16 amino acids.